Sequencing of this T cell receptor beta chain was carried out in a study of blood T cell repertoires in COVID-19. Enrollment of patients from Seattle took place during active infection, with longitudinal follow-up. Sequenced by immunoSEQ multiplex PCR; TCRdb stores in-frame clones only, minus some. The sample lists 80,000 to 90,000 clones, approximately 85% occurring once. Germline V gives CDR1 GTSNPN, CDR2 SVGIG (reference sequence). V was trimmed by 1 base and J by 1 base, leaving 22 bases between them. This CDR3 contains 19 residues. The chain combines TRBV30 with TRBJ2-2, with D possibly being TRBD1 (5 bases). The sequence came from a woman of 80 years or more with COVID-19, enrolled during active disease. The sequencing input was peripheral blood. CDR3 protein: CAWSARWGRQPKNTGELFF. The CDR3 nucleotides are TGTGCCTGGAGTGCCCGGTGGGGTAGACAGCCCAAGAACACCGGGGAGCTGTTTTTT.